A single count supports the clone carrying this TCR beta chain. This specimen belongs to a study of T cell clonotyping in hematopoietic cell transplantation. Profiling relied on immunoSEQ multiplex PCR, and the TCRdb table lists in-frame clones only, not all of them. Counted here are around 15,000 clones, over 50% occurring once; the ten biggest clones make up about 10%. Germline CDR1 reads SGHVS; CDR2 reads FQNEAQ. Trimming left V 5 bases short and J 4 bases short, with 20 bases between. This CDR3 region has 16 residues. This chain uses TRBV7-8 with TRBJ1-1; D unresolved. The receptor's source is a male patient aged 45 to 59 who had an allogeneic stem cell transplant from an unrelated donor, so T cells may come from the graft donor. Some clones in this sample may be carry-over from other donors' samples. The source material was PBMCs, sampled 30 days after allogeneic stem cell transplant. The CDR3 DNA follows: TGTGCCAGCAGCCTCCGTAGGATCCTTTGGGGCACTGAAGCTTTCTTT. Amino acid sequence: CASSLRRILWGTEAFF.